This T cell receptor (beta chain) originates from a study of patients and donors after allogeneic stem cell transplantation. From germline, CDR1 is MNHNS and CDR2 SASEGT. V lost 8 bases to trimming and J lost 9 bases; unmatched junction nucleotides: 11. This CDR3 spans 14 amino acids. TCRdb reprocessed the RT-PCR reads with MiXCR, giving one entry per CDR3 protein. The repertoire holds about a million distinct CDR3 sequences, with under 20% as singletons. This clonotype originated in a human donor who was either an allogeneic HSCT recipient or a stem cell or donor lymphocyte infusion donor (not recorded which). It is not recorded whose cells these are; they may come from a transplant donor. The rearrangement uses TRBV6-1 and TRBJ2-1; 9 bases agree with TRBD1. The sample was blood, either unsorted or a sorted T cell fraction (not recorded which). The CDR3 sequence: CASWDRARAVEQFF. The CDR3 bases are TGTGCCAGCTGGGACAGGGCAAGGGCCGTTGAGCAGTTCTTC.